This T cell receptor (beta chain) stems from a study of T cell repertoires in cytomegalovirus infection. Whole-study context: It was the public TCR beta signatures that indicated both CMV infection and matching HLA type.

TCRdb processed the reads anew with MiXCR; each CDR3 protein has one entry. In the table there are under 850,000 distinct CDR3 sequences, 35% to 45% of which are singletons. Whole-study results and caveats: The cumulative frequency of public TCR beta families distinguished individuals who carried CMV together with the relevant HLA. Predominance within the ex vivo response was attributable to HLA-C-restricted CMV-specific TCR beta clonotypes.

Turning to this clonotype: Its antigen is currently unknown.

Looked up from germline, CDR1 is DFQATT and CDR2 is SNEGSKA (reference sequence). The ends lost 0 bases at V and 0 bases at J; junction bases unmatched: 20. CDR3 length: 22 residues. This chain joins TRBV20-1 and TRBJ2-1; 10 bases align to TRBD2. The receptor was derived from a human donor in good health (CMV status not recorded). Some clones in this sample may be carry-over from other donors' samples. Sequences were obtained from PBMCs. The CDR3 loop reads CSARDFRTSGPNFPSSYNEQFF. DNA for the CDR3: TGCAGTGCTAGAGATTTTAGGACTAGCGGCCCAAACTTCCCGAGCTCCTACAATGAGCAGTTCTTC.